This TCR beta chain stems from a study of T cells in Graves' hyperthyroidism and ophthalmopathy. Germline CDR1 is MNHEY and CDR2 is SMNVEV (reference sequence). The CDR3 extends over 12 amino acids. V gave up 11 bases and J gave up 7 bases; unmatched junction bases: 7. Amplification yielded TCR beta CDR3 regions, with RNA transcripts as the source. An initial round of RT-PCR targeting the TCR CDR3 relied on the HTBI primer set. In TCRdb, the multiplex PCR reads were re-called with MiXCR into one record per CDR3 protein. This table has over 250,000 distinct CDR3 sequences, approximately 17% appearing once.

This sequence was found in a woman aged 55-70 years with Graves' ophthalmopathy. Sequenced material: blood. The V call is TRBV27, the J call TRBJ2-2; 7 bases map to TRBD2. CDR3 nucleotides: TGTGCCGGAGGGAGGGTAGGCGGGGAGCTGTTTTTT. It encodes CAGGRVGGELFF.